These T cell receptor beta chains were read from a single sample in a study of identical twins. A single record per CDR3 protein comes from TCRdb applying MiXCR to the 5' RACE reads. The sample consists of 400,000 to 550,000 distinct CDR3 sequences, roughly an eighth of them appearing once. These records were also assigned to another study, of yellow fever vaccine responses in identical twins.

The sequencing input was CD4+ T cells sorted from blood. The origin of the receptors is a woman aged 18-29 years in good health. Each CDR3 is given with its conserved first and last residue. A D gene is named only where the DNA matches it firmly. Only part of the rows carry a size: once, few, many, or a class if the clone is expanded.

TRBJ2-7	.	TRBV10-1	few	TGTGCCAGTAGTGCGGACAGTGGCTACGAGCAGTACTTC	CASSADSGYEQYF
TRBJ1-1	.	TRBV6-1	.	TGTGCCAGCAGTGACAGGGTCGGCGAAGCTTTCTTT	CASSDRVGEAFF
TRBJ2-7	.	TRBV10-3	.	TGTGCCATCAGCGACCCCCTAGCTACCCTCGACGAGCAGTACTTC	CAISDPLATLDEQYF
TRBJ2-1	TRBD2	TRBV11-1	.	TGTGCCAGCAGCCGATTGGGGGGGAGTGAGCAGTTCTTC	CASSRLGGSEQFF
TRBJ2-1	.	TRBV6-1	.	TGTGCCAGCAGCCAGGATTACTACAATGAGCAGTTCTTC	CASSQDYYNEQFF
TRBJ2-7	.	TRBV25-1	.	TGTGCCAGCAGTGAAAATATCGGAGAGCAGTACTTC	CASSENIGEQYF
TRBJ2-7	TRBD2	TRBV7-2	.	TGTGCCAGCAGCTTAAAGACTAGCGGGAGCTCCCACGAGCAGTACTTC	CASSLKTSGSSHEQYF
TRBJ2-7	.	TRBV5-1	many	TGCGCCAGCAGCTTCGGCGGGACGACTTCTTACGAGCAGTACTTC	CASSFGGTTSYEQYF
TRBJ2-3	.	TRBV7-2	.	TGTGCCAGCAGCTTAAGCGGGCAAGGGGATACGCAGTATTTT	CASSLSGQGDTQYF
TRBJ2-1	TRBD2	TRBV19	few	TGTGCCAGTAGTATCTCGACTAGCGCTTACAATGAGCAGTTCTTC	CASSISTSAYNEQFF
TRBJ2-1	.	TRBV20-1	few	TGCAGTGCAGATCAGAATGAGCAGTTCTTC	CSADQNEQFF
TRBJ2-1	TRBD1	TRBV6-1	.	TGTGCCAGCACCCTGGGACAGTCCTACAATGAGCAGTTCTTC	CASTLGQSYNEQFF
TRBJ2-4	TRBD2	TRBV7-9	.	TGTGCCAGCAGCGACCCGGGGGGGGATTCCGACATTCAGTACTTC	CASSDPGGDSDIQYF
TRBJ1-6	TRBD1	TRBV30	.	TGTGCCTGGAGTGTTCAGGGGGAATCACCCCTCCACTTT	CAWSVQGESPLHF
TRBJ2-3	TRBD1	TRBV24-1	.	TGTGCCACCAGTGATCTGGCCTCCGGGACAGGCCCAGATACGCAGTATTTT	CATSDLASGTGPDTQYF
TRBJ2-7	TRBD1	TRBV20-1	.	TGCAGTGCTAGAGATCGGCGACAGGGTTACGAGCAGTACTTC	CSARDRRQGYEQYF
TRBJ2-7	TRBD2	TRBV11-2	few	TGTGCCAGCTCCTCGACTAGCGGGAGCAGGGAGCAGTACTTC	CASSSTSGSREQYF
TRBJ2-3	.	TRBV5-1	many	TGCGCCAGCAGCGGGGTCGGCGGAGTAGATACGCAGTATTTT	CASSGVGGVDTQYF
TRBJ2-2	.	TRBV28	.	.	CASSTSGLAGGPIGELFF
TRBJ1-5	.	TRBV5-1	few	TGCGCCAGCAGCGTAGGGGTTAATCAGCCCCAGCATTTT	CASSVGVNQPQHF
TRBJ2-5	.	TRBV20-1	many	TGCAGTGCGCCCAAAGGAGCGGACGGGGAGACCCAGTACTTC	CSAPKGADGETQYF
TRBJ1-1	.	TRBV7-2	few	TGTGCCAGCAGCCCCGGGATAGGGTTCGCTTTCTTT	CASSPGIGFAFF
TRBJ2-5	.	TRBV5-1	.	TGCGCCAGCAGTCCTCAGTGGGGAGAGACCCAGTACTTC	CASSPQWGETQYF
TRBJ2-6	TRBD1	TRBV7-9	few	TGTGCCAGCAGCTTAGAGACAGGGGGGTCTGGGGCCAACGTCCTGACTTTC	CASSLETGGSGANVLTF
TRBJ1-5	.	TRBV5-5	.	TGTGCCAGCAGTCCCAGGACTTATTCCGATCAGCCCCAGCATTTT	CASSPRTYSDQPQHF
TRBJ2-1	.	TRBV7-2	few	TGTGCCAGCACTACCTGGGGGACGTACAATGAGCAGTTCTTC	CASTTWGTYNEQFF
TRBJ2-1	TRBD2	TRBV7-2	few	TGTGCCAGCAGCCGGGGTAGCGGGAACAATGAGCAGTTCTTC	CASSRGSGNNEQFF
TRBJ2-5	TRBD2	TRBV24-1	once	TGTGCCACCAGCCAGCGGGAGGGCCGCGAGACCCAGTACTTC	CATSQREGRETQYF
TRBJ1-4	TRBD1	TRBV28	.	TGTGCCAGCAGGCACAGGGGGGTTAGTGAAAAACTGTTTTTT	CASRHRGVSEKLFF
TRBJ2-7	.	TRBV20-1	many	TGCAGTGCTAGAGATTCTGGCAGGAACTACGAGCAGTACTTC	CSARDSGRNYEQYF
TRBJ2-7	TRBD2	TRBV20-1	.	TGCAGTGCGTTATCCGGGACTAGCGGGAGGATTGAGCAGTACTTC	CSALSGTSGRIEQYF
TRBJ2-1	.	TRBV29-1	few	TGCAGCGCTCGGGACTTTAGAGAGGGGGCTTACAATGAGCAGTTCTTC	CSARDFREGAYNEQFF
TRBJ2-3	.	TRBV27	.	TGTGCCAGCAGTTCTACCCGAGTGCTCACAGATACGCAGTATTTT	CASSSTRVLTDTQYF
TRBJ2-5	.	TRBV3-1	.	TGTGCCAGCAGCCAAGTCCCCCTCAGGGATCGGGAGACCCAGTACTTC	CASSQVPLRDRETQYF
TRBJ2-5	.	TRBV7-9	.	TGTGCCAGCAGCTTTCAGGGGATCCAAGAGACCCAGTACTTC	CASSFQGIQETQYF
TRBJ2-3	.	TRBV11-1	.	TGTGCCAGCAGCCAGACAGCGGGCACAGATACGCAGTATTTT	CASSQTAGTDTQYF
TRBJ2-2	.	TRBV20-1	.	TGCAGTGCTAGAGTTTTTGAACAGGGTTACACCGGGGAGCTGTTTTTT	CSARVFEQGYTGELFF
TRBJ2-3	.	TRBV21-1	few	TGTGCCAGCAGCAAGTTGAGAGATACGCAGTATTTT	CASSKLRDTQYF
TRBJ2-4	.	TRBV5-3	.	TGTGCCAGAAGCTCGAGGGGATGGCAGGGAGCAGCCAAAAACATTCAGTACTTC	CARSSRGWQGAAKNIQYF
TRBJ2-3	TRBD2	TRBV4-1	many	TGCGCCAGCAGCCAGGGTAGACTAGCGGCGTACACAGATACGCAGTATTTT	CASSQGRLAAYTDTQYF
TRBJ1-4	TRBD1	TRBV6-1	.	TGTGCCAGCAGCCCCGGACAGGGCACTGAAAAACTGTTTTTT	CASSPGQGTEKLFF
TRBJ2-2	TRBD1	TRBV19	.	TGTGCCAGTAGAACAGGGGGCGCGAACACCGGGGAGCTGTTTTTT	CASRTGGANTGELFF
TRBJ2-1	TRBD2	TRBV6-2/TRBV6-3	.	TGTGCCAGCAGCTCTAGCGGGAGAAAGTTCTTC	CASSSSGRKFF
TRBJ2-7	TRBD2	TRBV12-3/TRBV12-4	many	TGTGCCAGCAGTTTCGGTAGCGGGGGGTTGGTCATTGGCTACGAGCAGTACTTC	CASSFGSGGLVIGYEQYF
TRBJ2-7	.	TRBV1	.	TGCACCAGCAATACGGGGAACTCCTACGAGCAGTACTTC	CTSNTGNSYEQYF
TRBJ1-2	TRBD1	TRBV20-1	.	TGCAGTGCTTTAAATCGGGCGGGACAGATTGGCTACACCTTC	CSALNRAGQIGYTF
TRBJ1-1	TRBD1	TRBV20-1	.	TGCAGTGCTCAGGACAGGGCCGATGAAGCTTTCTTT	CSAQDRADEAFF
TRBJ2-7	TRBD2	TRBV9	.	TGTGCCAGCAGCGTAGCCCCAACTAGCGGGGGGTCCACGGCCCAGCAGTACTTC	CASSVAPTSGGSTAQQYF
TRBJ2-3	TRBD2	TRBV7-9	.	TGTGCCAGCAGCTTAGCCCTAGCGGGGGACAGAACAGATACGCAGTATTTT	CASSLALAGDRTDTQYF
TRBJ2-7	TRBD1	TRBV28	few	TGTGCCAGCAGTTTTTGGGCAGGGGGTCACGAGCAGTACTTC	CASSFWAGGHEQYF
TRBJ2-1	TRBD1	TRBV29-1	.	TGCAGCGTTGAAGAGAAACAGGGGTCTCGGTGGGATGAGCAGTTCTTC	CSVEEKQGSRWDEQFF